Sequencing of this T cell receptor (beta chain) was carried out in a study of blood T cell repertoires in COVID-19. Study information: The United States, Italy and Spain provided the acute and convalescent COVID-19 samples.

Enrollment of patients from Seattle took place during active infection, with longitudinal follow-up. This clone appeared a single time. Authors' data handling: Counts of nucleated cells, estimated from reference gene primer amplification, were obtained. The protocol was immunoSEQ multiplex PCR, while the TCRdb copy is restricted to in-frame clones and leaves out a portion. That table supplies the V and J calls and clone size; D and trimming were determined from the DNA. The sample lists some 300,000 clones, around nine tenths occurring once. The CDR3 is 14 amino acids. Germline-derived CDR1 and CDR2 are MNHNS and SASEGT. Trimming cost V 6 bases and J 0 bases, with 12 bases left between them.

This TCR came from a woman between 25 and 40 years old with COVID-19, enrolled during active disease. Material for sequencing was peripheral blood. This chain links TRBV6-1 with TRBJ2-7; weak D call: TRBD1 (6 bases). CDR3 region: CASRALDSSYEQYF. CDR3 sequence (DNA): TGTGCCAGCAGGGCACTGGACAGCTCCTACGAGCAGTACTTC.